This T cell receptor (beta chain) was captured in a study of cytomegalovirus exposure and HLA in healthy donors. Looking at the study overall: Early release data held some 80 million unique TCRs from HLA-typed donors.

Looked up from germline, CDR1 is MNHEY and CDR2 is SVGAGI. The CDR3 loop spans 13 amino acids. V was cut by 4 bases and J by 4 bases, with 8 bases left in between. Concerning this clone itself: Its cognate antigen is unknown.

PCR employed 60 Vbeta and 13 Jbeta primers. Assay used: immunoSEQ multiplex PCR; TCRdb lists only in-frame clones, some missing. This table has 150,000 to 200,000 clones, roughly 78% appearing once. Broader study findings: In an earlier analysis, in some 540 donors, most V segments appeared productive either ~90% or ~30% of the time. Whilst most TCR sequences proved rare, a subset of public TCRs occurred across many donors.

The source material was PBMCs. J is TRBJ1-3 and V is TRBV6-5, with D uncertain. The sequence derives from a man aged 35-49 years in good health and CMV-seropositive. CDR3 sequence (DNA): TGTGCCAGCAGTTCTGGGCCCGGAAACACCATATATTTT. Translated, it gives CASSSGPGNTIYF.